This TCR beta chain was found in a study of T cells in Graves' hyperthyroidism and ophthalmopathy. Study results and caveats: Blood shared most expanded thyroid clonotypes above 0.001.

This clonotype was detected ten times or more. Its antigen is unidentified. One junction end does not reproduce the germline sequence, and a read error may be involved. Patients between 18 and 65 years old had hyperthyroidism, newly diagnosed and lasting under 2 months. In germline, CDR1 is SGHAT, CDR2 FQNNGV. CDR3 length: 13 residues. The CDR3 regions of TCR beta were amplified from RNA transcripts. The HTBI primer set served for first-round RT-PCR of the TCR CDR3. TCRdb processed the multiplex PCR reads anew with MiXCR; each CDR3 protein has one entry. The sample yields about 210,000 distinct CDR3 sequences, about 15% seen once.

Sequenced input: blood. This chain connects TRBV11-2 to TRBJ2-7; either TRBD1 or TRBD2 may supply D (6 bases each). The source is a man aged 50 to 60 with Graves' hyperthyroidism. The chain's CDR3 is CATSGGGSYEQYF. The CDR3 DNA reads TGTGCCACCAGCGGAGGGGGCTCCTACGAGCAGTACTTC.